These 20 T cell receptor beta chains came from one sample sequenced in a study of Ad26.COV2.S vaccination and SARS-CoV-2 variants. The protocol was immunoSEQ multiplex PCR, while the TCRdb copy is restricted to in-frame clones and leaves out a portion. The data hold about 350,000 clones, with around 89% observed a single time. Treatment noted: about 20 received Ad26.COV2.S at low or high dose, single or two shots; about 5 received placebo; per-sample allocation not given. Sampling took place 63 days after the first vaccine or placebo injection. The source was peripheral blood, collected in a trial of Ad26.COV2.S vaccine versus placebo. These receptors all stem from a person aged 18 to 59 who received the Ad26.COV2.S COVID-19 vaccine or a placebo.

The V call is TRBV7-2, the J call TRBJ2-7, with D possibly matching TRBD2 (5 bases). The CDR3 runs to 15 residues. V lost 2 bases to trimming and J lost 2 bases, with 13 bases between them. From germline, CDR1 is SGHTA and CDR2 FQGNSA. The chain's CDR3 is CASSLLPGLAYEQYF. The DNA of the CDR3 is TGTGCCAGCAGCTTACTCCCAGGACTGGCCTACGAGCAGTACTTC.

This sequence joins TRBV11-1 and TRBJ1-1; 9 positions agree with TRBD1. Germline lookup yields CDR1 SGHAT and CDR2 FQDESV (reference sequence). The CDR3 is made up of 15 amino acids. After removal of 4 bases from V and 8 bases from J, the junction contained 11 bases not matched to a gene. CDR3 protein: CASSWDRAPRREAFF. The CDR3 DNA reads TGTGCCAGCAGCTGGGACAGGGCTCCCAGGCGGGAAGCTTTCTTT.

The chain links TRBV6-2 or TRBV6-3 to TRBJ2-7, with TRBD1 matching 7 bases. The CDR3 totals 15 residues. Germline loops: CDR1 MNHEY, CDR2 SVGEGT. Trimming at V came to 3 bases and at J to 2 bases, leaving 7 bases not matched to a gene. The CDR3 protein is CASSYQRGPTYEQYF. For the CDR3, the DNA is TGTGCCAGCAGTTATCAAAGGGGGCCTACCTACGAGCAGTACTTC.

This sequence joins TRBV10-3 and TRBJ2-7; weak D call: TRBD1 (5 bases). V lost 2 bases and J lost 2, with 22 bases in between. The CDR3 sequence is 18 residues long. Germline V gene data show CDR1 as ENHRY and CDR2 as SYGVKD. The CDR3 DNA follows: TGTGCCATCAGTGAGCCGACCGGACACTTGGCAAGCCCCTACGAGCAGTACTTC. Its translation: CAISEPTGHLASPYEQYF.

This chain joins TRBV5-1 and TRBJ1-6; 7 bases match TRBD1. CDR3 length equals 15 residues. Trimming at V came to 4 bases and at J to 7 bases, leaving 8 bases not matched to a gene. The V gene's germline CDR1 is SGHRS and CDR2 YFSETQ. CDR3 sequence: CASSISGQLNSPLHF. Here the CDR3 DNA reads TGCGCCAGCAGCATATCGGGACAGTTGAATTCACCCCTCCACTTT.

The rearrangement links TRBV12-5 to TRBJ1-1; weak D call: TRBD1 (5 bases). V lost 6 bases to trimming and J lost 6 bases, with 14 bases between them. The CDR3 is made up of 13 amino acids. CDR1 and CDR2 from the germline V gene are LGHNT and FRNRAP. The CDR3 DNA sequence: TGTGCTAGTGGCCCCGGACGGGACGCTGAAGCTTTCTTT. Encoded protein: CASGPGRDAEAFF. Looking up the rest from reference TRBV12-5 and TRBJ1-1 gives the full variable domain: DARVTQTPRHKVTEMGQEVTMRCQPILGHNTVFWYRQTMMQGLELLAYFRNRAPLDDSGMPKDRFSAEMPDATLATLKIQPSEPRDSAVYFCASGPGRDAEAFFGQGTRLTVV.

The chain recombines TRBV7-8 with TRBJ2-7; TRBD2 might be the D (6 bases). In germline, CDR1 is SGHVS, CDR2 FQNEAQ. Trimming pared 5 bases from V and 0 bases from J, leaving 20 bases between. The CDR3 has 17 amino acids. The CDR3 sequence is CASSPAGFRQSSYEQYF. For the CDR3, the DNA is TGTGCCAGCAGCCCGGCGGGGTTCCGGCAGTCCTCCTACGAGCAGTACTTC.

The V call is TRBV11-2, the J call TRBJ2-3, with 12 bases matching TRBD2. This CDR3 has 15 residues. The germline gives CDR1 SGHAT, CDR2 FQNNGV. V gave up 6 bases and J gave up 3 bases; unmatched junction bases: 4. The CDR3 DNA sequence: TGTGCCAGCAGGCTAACTAGCGGGGGGACAGATACGCAGTATTTT. It codes for CASRLTSGGTDTQYF.

The chain links TRBV5-4 to TRBJ2-5; D is unresolved. V shed 0 bases and J shed 5 bases, with 11 bases lying between them. The CDR3 runs to 14 residues. Germline-derived CDR1 and CDR2 are SGHNT and YYREEE (reference sequence). CDR3 DNA sequence: TGTGCCAGCAGCTTGGTTGGTTTAGGTGAGACCCAGTACTTC. Residues: CASSLVGLGETQYF.

J is TRBJ2-1 and V is TRBV9, with D perhaps being TRBD1 or TRBD2 (5 bases each). CDR3 length equals 14 residues. The V gene lost 1 base and the J gene lost 7 bases, with 12 bases spanning the gap. The V gene's germline CDR1 is SGDLS and CDR2 YYNGEE. The CDR3 spells CASSVFSEGNEQFF. Here the CDR3 DNA reads TGTGCCAGCAGCGTATTTAGCGAGGGGAATGAGCAGTTCTTC. Based on the CDR3 plus reference TRBV9 and TRBJ2-1, the full variable domain is DSGVTQTPKHLITATGQRVTLRCSPRSGDLSVYWYQQSLDQGLQFLIQYYNGEERAKGNILERFSAQQFPDLHSELNLSSLELGDSALYFCASSVFSEGNEQFFGPGTRLTVL.

J is TRBJ1-3 and V is TRBV30, with TRBD1 matching 9 bases. This CDR3 is 16 amino acids long. J was trimmed by 0 bases and V by 0 bases; bases with no gene match: 3. From germline, CDR1 is GTSNPN and CDR2 SVGIG (reference sequence). CDR3 in amino acids: CAWSVQGAYSGNTIYF. The CDR3 DNA follows: TGTGCCTGGAGTGTACAGGGGGCCTACTCTGGAAACACCATATATTTT.

This sequence joins TRBV9 and TRBJ2-7; tentatively, D is TRBD2 (5 bases). The germline gives CDR1 SGDLS, CDR2 YYNGEE. This CDR3 spans 16 amino acids. V was pared by 5 bases and J by 4 bases, with 22 bases between. The CDR3, as DNA: TGTGCCAGCAGTGAGGGTCGCCAGTCGCCTGGATACGAGCAGTACTTC. Protein product: CASSEGRQSPGYEQYF.

This chain joins TRBV4-3 and TRBJ2-1, with a weak D call TRBD2 (5 bases). The CDR3 covers 13 residues. Germline V lookup: CDR1 LGHNA, CDR2 YSLEER. Trimming took 2 bases from V and 8 from J, leaving 10 bases between them. CDR3 DNA sequence: TGCGCCAGCAGCCAAAGCCTAGCCGATGAGCAGTTCTTC. The encoded protein is CASSQSLADEQFF.

The chain uses TRBV18 and TRBJ1-1, with unresolved D. Germline V gene lookup returns CDR1 KGHSH and CDR2 LQKENI. V gave up 2 bases and J gave up 6 bases, with 10 bases separating them. The CDR3 sequence is 13 residues long. The DNA of the CDR3 is TGTGCCAGCTCACCAAGCTCAGACTCTGAAGCTTTCTTT. This sequence encodes CASSPSSDSEAFF.

This clone was recorded once. This chain joins TRBV11-3 and TRBJ1-6; weak D call: TRBD1 (5 bases). V was cut by 4 bases and J by 7 bases, with 11 bases left in between. Germline loops: CDR1 SGHNT, CDR2 YENEEA. The CDR3 extends over 14 amino acids. The CDR3 coding sequence is TGTGCCAGCAGCTACCGGGGACTGAATTCACCCCTCCACTTT. Encoded protein: CASSYRGLNSPLHF. The full variable domain, rest sourced from reference TRBV11-3 and TRBJ1-6, is EAGVVQSPRYKIIEKKQPVAFWCNPISGHNTLYWYLQNLGQGPELLIRYENEEAVDDSQLPKDRFSAERLKGVDSTLKIQPAELGDSAVYLCASSYRGLNSPLHFGNGTRLTVT.

This clone was seen a single time. This chain uses TRBV7-9 with TRBJ1-4, with TRBD1 matching over 10 bases. The germline V gene encodes CDR1 SEHNR and CDR2 FQNEAQ (reference sequence). This CDR3 comprises 16 residues. Losses at the gene ends were 1 base for V and 6 bases for J; bases not matched to a gene: 5. The CDR3 spells CASSLVVGTGDEKLFF. The CDR3 nucleotides are TGTGCCAGCAGCTTAGTCGTCGGGACAGGGGATGAAAAACTGTTTTTT.

This clone has just a few counts. V is TRBV14 and J is TRBJ2-7, with D possibly matching TRBD1 (7 bases). In germline, CDR1 is SGHDN, CDR2 FVKESK. V was cut by 3 bases and J by 7 bases, with 13 bases left in between. This CDR3 spans 13 amino acids. The CDR3: CASSQYQGGEQYF. CDR3 DNA sequence: TGTGCCAGCAGCCAGTATCAGGGGGGAGAGCAGTACTTC.

The chain uses TRBV19 and TRBJ2-2; possible D gene TRBD1, 6 bases. CDR3 size: 14 residues. V was pared by 8 bases and J by 4 bases, with 14 bases between. Looked up from germline, CDR1 is LNHDA and CDR2 is SQIVND (reference sequence). For the CDR3, the DNA is TGTGCCAGTCAAGTCCAAGGGGGCACCGGGGAGCTGTTTTTT. Amino acids: CASQVQGGTGELFF.

CDR3 in amino acids: CASSQTSGDSQYF. For the CDR3, the DNA is TGTGCCAGCAGCCAGACTAGCGGAGACTCACAGTATTTT. The chain links TRBV11-3 to TRBJ2-3, with 9 bases aligning to TRBD2. This CDR3 contains 13 residues. V was clipped by 5 bases and J by 12 bases; unmatched bases: 9. Germline V gene sequence: CDR1 SGHNT, CDR2 YENEEA.

The gene calls are TRBV6-4 and TRBJ2-7; 7 bases fit TRBD1. The CDR3 sequence is 14 residues long. Looked up from germline, CDR1 is MRHNA and CDR2 is SNTAGT. The junction had 9 bases not matched to a gene; V was cut back by 10 bases and J by 0 bases. The CDR3 DNA reads TGTGCCACCAGACGCAGGGGGATCTCCTACGAGCAGTACTTC. Translated, it gives CATRRRGISYEQYF.